A selection of T cell receptor beta chains follows, all from one sample in a study of OX40 agonist ivuxolimab in advanced cancers. Sequencing was performed with immunoSEQ multiplex PCR; in TCRdb, only in-frame clones are kept and a portion is missing. The table records 70,000 to 80,000 clones, 81% of them present only once. The sample here was CD4+ or CD8+ T cells sorted from blood, taken in a trial of the OX40 agonist ivuxolimab. These receptors were obtained from an adult with an advanced solid tumor such as melanoma, head and neck, liver or kidney cancer. Both conserved end residues are part of each CDR3. A D gene is named only where the DNA matches it firmly. The listing skips clone size in some rows; elsewhere it reads once, few, many or a size class.

d_gene: .; j_gene: TRBJ1-4; v_gene: TRBV5-4; abundance: .; CDR3aa: CASSLKDGSNEKLFF; CDR3nt: TGTGCCAGCAGCTTGAAGGACGGTAGTAATGAAAAACTGTTTTTT
d_gene: .; j_gene: TRBJ1-1; v_gene: TRBV5-1; abundance: .; CDR3aa: CASSFGPGNTEAFF; CDR3nt: TGCGCCAGCAGCTTTGGGCCTGGGAACACTGAAGCTTTCTTT
d_gene: .; j_gene: TRBJ2-2; v_gene: TRBV6-5; abundance: .; CDR3aa: CASSYLKGTGELFF; CDR3nt: TGTGCCAGCAGTTACTTGAAGGGCACCGGGGAGCTGTTTTTT
d_gene: TRBD2; j_gene: TRBJ2-6; v_gene: TRBV5-6; abundance: .; CDR3aa: CASSFLAGGGANVLTF; CDR3nt: TGTGCCAGCAGCTTTCTAGCGGGAGGTGGGGCCAACGTCCTGACTTTC
d_gene: .; j_gene: TRBJ2-5; v_gene: TRBV30; abundance: .; CDR3aa: CAWSRDIEETQYF; CDR3nt: TGTGCCTGGTCCCGGGACATAGAGGAGACCCAGTACTTC
d_gene: .; j_gene: TRBJ2-7; v_gene: TRBV7-3; abundance: .; CDR3aa: CASCPGGGGPYEQYF; CDR3nt: TGTGCCAGCTGCCCTGGAGGAGGGGGCCCCTACGAGCAGTACTTC
d_gene: .; j_gene: TRBJ2-1; v_gene: TRBV7-9; abundance: once; CDR3aa: CASSLGKGSAGSYNEQFF; CDR3nt: TGTGCCAGCAGCTTAGGGAAAGGCTCCGCGGGCTCCTACAATGAGCAGTTCTTC
d_gene: TRBD1; j_gene: TRBJ2-7; v_gene: TRBV5-1; abundance: .; CDR3aa: CASSLGQGLSYEQYF; CDR3nt: TGCGCCAGCAGCTTGGGACAGGGGCTTTCCTACGAGCAGTACTTC
d_gene: .; j_gene: TRBJ2-5; v_gene: TRBV29-1; abundance: .; CDR3aa: CSVVKGPGETQYF; CDR3nt: TGCAGCGTTGTTAAGGGGCCGGGGGAGACCCAGTACTTC
d_gene: .; j_gene: TRBJ2-2; v_gene: TRBV18; abundance: .; CDR3aa: CASSPLQGGLFF; CDR3nt: TGTGCCAGCTCACCACTTCAGGGAGGGCTGTTTTTT
d_gene: TRBD1; j_gene: TRBJ2-1; v_gene: TRBV19; abundance: .; CDR3aa: CASSISTGRYGEQFF; CDR3nt: TGTGCCAGTAGTATATCGACAGGGAGATATGGTGAGCAGTTCTTC
d_gene: .; j_gene: TRBJ1-2; v_gene: TRBV7-2; abundance: once; CDR3aa: CASSSTGLSYGYTF; CDR3nt: TGTGCCAGCAGCTCGACAGGACTTTCCTATGGCTACACCTTC
d_gene: .; j_gene: TRBJ1-6; v_gene: TRBV6-1; abundance: few; CDR3aa: CASSEFGGMGSPLHF; CDR3nt: TGTGCCAGCAGTGAATTTGGGGGGATGGGTTCACCCCTCCACTTT
d_gene: .; j_gene: TRBJ1-4; v_gene: TRBV7-9; abundance: .; CDR3aa: CASSLGTLNEKLFF; CDR3nt: TGTGCCAGCAGCTTAGGGACCCTTAATGAAAAACTGTTTTTT
d_gene: .; j_gene: TRBJ2-1; v_gene: TRBV11-3; abundance: .; CDR3aa: CASSLVTLDSYNEQFF; CDR3nt: TGTGCCAGCAGCTTAGTGACTTTAGACTCCTACAATGAGCAGTTCTTC
d_gene: .; j_gene: TRBJ2-5; v_gene: TRBV18; abundance: .; CDR3aa: CASSPPSGSGQETQYF; CDR3nt: TGTGCCAGCTCACCACCCTCCGGGAGTGGTCAAGAGACCCAGTACTTC
d_gene: .; j_gene: TRBJ1-4; v_gene: TRBV6-5; abundance: .; CDR3aa: CASRDTSLGKLFF; CDR3nt: TGTGCCAGCAGGGACACCTCCCTTGGAAAACTGTTTTTT
d_gene: .; j_gene: TRBJ2-1; v_gene: TRBV2; abundance: .; CDR3aa: CASTTNTGNEQFF; CDR3nt: TGTGCCAGCACCACCAACACAGGGAATGAGCAGTTCTTC
d_gene: .; j_gene: TRBJ2-3; v_gene: TRBV7-2; abundance: .; CDR3aa: CASSLASRRGLSTDTQYF; CDR3nt: TGTGCCAGCAGCTTAGCGTCACGGCGGGGCTTGAGCACAGATACGCAGTATTTT
d_gene: .; j_gene: TRBJ1-2; v_gene: TRBV18; abundance: .; CDR3aa: CASSPPGTLPYGYTF; CDR3nt: TGTGCCAGCTCACCACCCGGGACTTTGCCCTATGGCTACACCTTC
d_gene: .; j_gene: TRBJ2-7; v_gene: TRBV7-2; abundance: once; CDR3aa: CASSLGVGGYEQYF; CDR3nt: TGTGCCAGCAGCTTAGGAGTGGGCGGATACGAGCAGTACTTC
d_gene: .; j_gene: TRBJ1-5; v_gene: TRBV4-2; abundance: .; CDR3aa: CASSHSGRADTNQPQHF; CDR3nt: TGTGCCAGCAGCCACAGCGGTAGGGCAGATACCAATCAGCCCCAGCATTTT
d_gene: .; j_gene: TRBJ1-5; v_gene: TRBV18; abundance: .; CDR3aa: CASSTSHISNSNQPQHF; CDR3nt: TGTGCCAGCTCCACCTCCCATATTTCTAATAGCAATCAGCCCCAGCATTTT
d_gene: TRBD2; j_gene: TRBJ2-7; v_gene: TRBV4-1; abundance: .; CDR3aa: CASSLRDYTPGGYEQYF; CDR3nt: TGCGCCAGCAGCCTCCGGGACTATACCCCGGGTGGATACGAGCAGTACTTC
d_gene: TRBD1; j_gene: TRBJ1-5; v_gene: TRBV30; abundance: few; CDR3aa: CAWSGDRANQPQHF; CDR3nt: TGTGCCTGGTCCGGGGACAGGGCCAATCAGCCCCAGCATTTT
d_gene: .; j_gene: TRBJ2-7; v_gene: TRBV19; abundance: .; CDR3aa: CASMNRASGSYEQYF; CDR3nt: TGTGCCAGTATGAACCGGGCCTCAGGGTCCTACGAGCAGTACTTC
d_gene: .; j_gene: TRBJ1-2; v_gene: TRBV5-6; abundance: few; CDR3aa: CASSLEQRAGGYTF; CDR3nt: TGTGCCAGCAGCTTGGAGCAGAGGGCCGGCGGCTACACCTTC
d_gene: .; j_gene: TRBJ1-2; v_gene: TRBV18; abundance: .; CDR3aa: CASSPTAKQGGYTF; CDR3nt: TGTGCCAGCTCACCCACAGCCAAGCAGGGCGGCTACACCTTC
d_gene: .; j_gene: TRBJ1-1; v_gene: TRBV6-5; abundance: .; CDR3aa: CASSAGQMNTEAFF; CDR3nt: TGTGCCAGCAGTGCAGGACAGATGAACACTGAAGCTTTCTTT
d_gene: .; j_gene: TRBJ1-5; v_gene: TRBV19; abundance: .; CDR3aa: CASSILGGHAQPQHF; CDR3nt: TGTGCCAGTAGTATATTGGGGGGGCATGCTCAGCCCCAGCATTTT
d_gene: .; j_gene: TRBJ1-1; v_gene: TRBV7-2; abundance: .; CDR3aa: CASSHAGGSAFF; CDR3nt: TGTGCCAGCAGCCACGCGGGGGGTAGCGCTTTCTTT
d_gene: .; j_gene: TRBJ2-3; v_gene: TRBV5-1; abundance: .; CDR3aa: CASSLANVAIDTQYF; CDR3nt: TGCGCCAGCAGCTTGGCCAACGTAGCTATAGATACGCAGTATTTT
d_gene: .; j_gene: TRBJ1-1; v_gene: TRBV5-1; abundance: .; CDR3aa: CASSSGPVNTEAFF; CDR3nt: TGCGCCAGCAGCTCAGGACCAGTTAACACTGAAGCTTTCTTT
d_gene: .; j_gene: TRBJ2-3; v_gene: TRBV19; abundance: .; CDR3aa: CASQRWGRSDTQYF; CDR3nt: TGTGCCAGTCAGCGTTGGGGGAGGTCAGATACGCAGTATTTT
d_gene: .; j_gene: TRBJ2-2; v_gene: TRBV18; abundance: .; CDR3aa: CASSLDASTGELFF; CDR3nt: TGTGCCAGCTCGCTCGACGCATCAACCGGGGAGCTGTTTTTT
d_gene: .; j_gene: TRBJ2-3; v_gene: TRBV4-1; abundance: .; CDR3aa: CASSQDFLQWTADTDTQYF; CDR3nt: TGCGCCAGCAGCCAAGATTTTCTTCAATGGACCGCGGACACAGATACGCAGTATTTT
d_gene: TRBD2; j_gene: TRBJ2-7; v_gene: TRBV27; abundance: .; CDR3aa: CASSSSGGVLQYF; CDR3nt: TGTGCCAGCAGTTCTAGCGGGGGGGTCTTGCAGTACTTC
d_gene: TRBD1; j_gene: TRBJ2-5; v_gene: TRBV6-1; abundance: .; CDR3aa: CASSLTGGSETQYF; CDR3nt: TGTGCCAGCAGTCTAACAGGGGGCTCTGAGACCCAGTACTTC
d_gene: .; j_gene: TRBJ1-1; v_gene: TRBV5-6; abundance: .; CDR3aa: CASSQTGREAFF; CDR3nt: TGTGCCAGCAGCCAAACAGGGAGAGAAGCTTTCTTT
d_gene: TRBD1; j_gene: TRBJ1-3; v_gene: TRBV5-6; abundance: few; CDR3aa: CASSSWTGEWPGNTIYF; CDR3nt: TGTGCCAGCAGCTCCTGGACAGGGGAGTGGCCTGGAAACACCATATATTTT
d_gene: .; j_gene: TRBJ1-3; v_gene: TRBV6-5; abundance: .; CDR3aa: CASRPPGSSGNTIYF; CDR3nt: TGTGCCAGCAGACCTCCGGGCAGCTCTGGAAACACCATATATTTT
d_gene: .; j_gene: TRBJ2-3; v_gene: TRBV5-5; abundance: few; CDR3aa: CASSQDHGATITDTQYF; CDR3nt: TGTGCCAGCAGCCAGGATCACGGGGCGACCATCACAGATACGCAGTATTTT
d_gene: TRBD1; j_gene: TRBJ1-2; v_gene: TRBV11-1; abundance: .; CDR3aa: CASSLLQGAEGYTF; CDR3nt: TGTGCCAGCAGCTTGTTACAGGGGGCTGAAGGCTACACCTTC
d_gene: .; j_gene: TRBJ1-1; v_gene: TRBV4-3; abundance: .; CDR3aa: CASSRTSMNTEAFF; CDR3nt: TGCGCCAGCAGCCGAACAAGTATGAACACTGAAGCTTTCTTT
d_gene: .; j_gene: TRBJ1-1; v_gene: TRBV19; abundance: .; CDR3aa: CASSRGEMNTEAFF; CDR3nt: TGTGCCAGTAGTAGGGGGGAAATGAACACTGAAGCTTTCTTT
d_gene: .; j_gene: TRBJ1-1; v_gene: TRBV5-1; abundance: .; CDR3aa: CASSSGIGNTEAFF; CDR3nt: TGCGCCAGCAGCTCGGGGATTGGAAACACTGAAGCTTTCTTT
d_gene: TRBD1; j_gene: TRBJ1-1; v_gene: TRBV5-4; abundance: .; CDR3aa: CASSTPGTGDTEAFF; CDR3nt: TGTGCCAGCAGCACCCCCGGGACAGGGGACACTGAAGCTTTCTTT